This T cell receptor (beta chain) stems from a study of T cell responses to AZD1222 COVID-19 vaccine. Study findings and constraints: Only 5 or 6 AZD1222 recipients were seropositive at baseline. Along spike, vaccine-associated CD4 TCRs were found throughout, with dominance at 160-218 and 743-854. Two doses of AZD1222 preceded a rise in Spike-specific TCR breadth and depth. Close to half of spike-specific TCRs reportedly recognize unmutated variant regions.

The CDR3 loop spans 19 amino acids. Germline assignment: CDR1 MNHNS and CDR2 SASEGT. The V segment lost 2 bases and the J segment 2 bases; nucleotides outside the gene matches: 17. Method: immunoSEQ multiplex PCR; TCRdb's copy keeps in-frame clones and lacks some. The data hold around 130,000 clones, with about 90% observed a single time. Notes on this clone: The antigen is unknown.

This chain uses TRBV6-1 with TRBJ1-1; TRBD1 aligns across 7 bases. This receptor was identified in an adult in good health. The source material was peripheral blood, sampled on day 0 of AZD1222 vaccination. The chain's CDR3 is CASSEPRAGGGGRNTEAFF. The CDR3 bases are TGTGCCAGCAGTGAACCCCGGGCAGGGGGAGGAGGTCGAAACACTGAAGCTTTCTTT.